A single sample is the source of the 24 T cell receptor beta chains below, sequenced in a study of T cells in women clearing cervical HPV infection. Here immunoSEQ multiplex PCR was the method, and the copy in TCRdb shows in-frame clones only, minus some. The listing records some 46,000 clones. The source material was blood buffy coat. The receptors derive from a woman between 18 and 75 years old with a cervical HPV16 infection that either progressed to CIN3+ or cleared (not recorded which).

As to this clone: The read finishes 3 residues shy of the CDR3 end, and the germline J gene is used to complete it. The chain employs TRBV30 and TRBJ1-4; D might be TRBD1 (5 bases). This CDR3 has 14 residues. The V gene's germline CDR1 is GTSNPN and CDR2 SVGIG (reference sequence). Incomplete CDR3 DNA: TGTGCCTGGAGTTTTAGCTCTGGGGCCAACGTA. It specifies CAWSFSSGANV. The whole CDR3 protein reads CAWSFSSGANVLFF.

With respect to this clone: The read ends 3 residues before the CDR3 terminus; that terminus is restored from the germline J gene. This chain links TRBV7-8 with TRBJ1-2; D is perhaps TRBD1 (5 bases). The ends were cut back, 2 bases at V and 3 bases at J, with 13 bases in the middle. In germline, CDR1 is SGHVS, CDR2 FQNEAQ. The CDR3 length is 15 residues. This CDR3 is CASSLSRQGDYGYTF. CDR3 bases read: TGTGCCAGCAGCTTAAGTCGGCAGGGCGACTATGGC.

Comment on this clone: The read terminates 3 residues ahead of where the CDR3 ends, so the germline J gene completes it. This chain connects TRBV20-1 to TRBJ2-7; perhaps TRBD2 as D (6 bases). Trimming stripped 3 bases from V and 6 bases from J, with 15 bases between. The germline V gene has CDR1 DFQATT and CDR2 SNEGSKA (reference sequence). The CDR3 is 13 residues long. CDR3 sequence reads: CSASGQGGGEQYF. The part of the CDR3 DNA that was read is TGCAGTGCTAGTGGGCAGGGAGGAGGCGAG.

To note about this clone: The CDR3 goes on 3 residues after the read ends, and that part is filled in from the germline J gene. This chain joins TRBV18 and TRBJ1-2; D might be TRBD1 (5 bases). This CDR3 has 15 residues. Germline loops: CDR1 KGHSH, CDR2 LQKENI. The CDR3 loop reads CASSLGGTSTDTYTF. The sequenced CDR3 bases are TGTGCCAGCTCACTCGGGGGTACTAGCACAGATACC.

A word on this clone: The observed sequence ends 3 residues before the CDR3 terminus, with the missing tail filled in from the germline J gene. This chain joins TRBV20-1 and TRBJ1-5; D not certain. CDR1 DFQATT and CDR2 SNEGSKA come from the germline V gene (reference sequence). The CDR3 is 15 amino acids. V gave up 0 bases and J gave up 1 base, with 10 bases separating them. Incomplete CDR3 DNA: TGCAGTGCTAGAGATCCGGGGATCAGCAATCAGCCC. It translates to CSARDPGISNQP. The whole CDR3 protein is CSARDPGISNQPQHF.

Turning to this clone: Read sequence stops 3 residues before the CDR3 end, and the germline J gene provides the missing end. This rearrangement joins TRBV10-3 to TRBJ2-1, with 11 positions matching TRBD2. Per germline, CDR1 ENHRY and CDR2 SYGVKD. This CDR3 has 17 residues. V gave up 3 bases and J gave up 3 bases; unmatched junction bases: 7. CDR3 amino acids: CAISDYSGGAFYNEQFF. CDR3 DNA (partial): TGTGCCATCAGTGACTATAGCGGGGGGGCCTTCTACAATGAG.

On this clone: The read ends 3 residues before the CDR3 terminus; that terminus is restored from the germline J gene. The V call is TRBV10-3, the J call TRBJ1-1; TRBD1 matches 8 bases. V gave up 7 bases and J gave up 0 bases; unmatched junction bases: 13. Germline V CDR1 and CDR2: ENHRY, SYGVKD. CDR3 length: 17 amino acids. The CDR3 loop reads CAINEGGTGYMNTEAFF. The part of the CDR3 DNA that was read is TGTGCCATCAATGAAGGGGGGACAGGCTATATGAACACTGAA.

As concerns this clone: The read finishes 3 residues shy of the CDR3 end, and the germline J gene is used to complete it. The gene calls are TRBV4-1 and TRBJ2-1, with D maybe TRBD2 (5 bases). Trimming stripped 0 bases from V and 4 bases from J, with 7 bases between. The CDR3 extends over 14 amino acids. The germline gives CDR1 MGHRA, CDR2 YSYEKL. The DNA read from the CDR3 is TGCGCCAGCAGCCAAGAAAGCGGTTACAATGAG. This encodes CASSQESGYNE. The complete CDR3 reads CASSQESGYNEQFF.

In regard to this clone: The sequence runs out 3 residues before the end of the CDR3; the remainder is reconstructed from the germline J gene. The J gene is TRBJ2-3, the V gene TRBV18, with unresolved D. Germline V gene sequence: CDR1 KGHSH, CDR2 LQKENI. There are 13 residues in the CDR3. The covered CDR3 bases are TGTGCCAGCTCACCACCCAGTCTCGAGACG. Protein product: CASSPPSLET. The full CDR3 reads CASSPPSLETQYF.

On this clone itself: The read gets to within 3 residues of the CDR3 end, and the germline J gene fills in the rest. The chain joins TRBV20-1 to TRBJ2-7; 9 bases map to TRBD1. Germline values: CDR1 DFQATT, CDR2 SNEGSKA (reference sequence). The CDR3 totals 14 residues. Trimming removed 1 base from V and 4 bases from J; junction bases left unmatched: 5. The CDR3 sequence is CSARGGTGLYEQYF. CDR3 bases read: TGCAGTGCTAGAGGGGGGACAGGGTTATACGAG.

With respect to this clone: The CDR3 end lies 3 residues beyond the end of the read and is filled in from the germline J gene. The chain couples TRBV2 to TRBJ1-6; tentatively, D is TRBD1 (6 bases). V was clipped by 4 bases and J by 7 bases, with 11 bases between them. This CDR3 is 14 amino acids long. The germline CDR1 and CDR2 sequences are SNHLY and FYNNEI. CDR3 bases read: TGTGCCAGCAGTGTTGGACAGCGAAATTCACCC. It specifies CASSVGQRNSP. The full-length CDR3 reads as CASSVGQRNSPLHF.

As concerns this clone: The DNA ends 3 residues before the CDR3 does, and the rest of the CDR3 is filled in from the germline J gene. The V call is TRBV2, the J call TRBJ2-2, with TRBD2 matching over 7 bases. The V and J ends lost 3 bases and 9 bases, in that order; junction bases with no gene match: 4. The CDR3 is 13 amino acids. The germline V gene has CDR1 SNHLY and CDR2 FYNNEI. The sequenced part of the CDR3 DNA is TGTGCCAGCAGTGAGTTGCGGGGGAGGGAG. Translating gives CASSELRGRE. The CDR3 in full is CASSELRGRELFF.

As concerns this clone: The read ends 3 residues early relative to the CDR3; the germline J gene fills the gap. The rearrangement links TRBV7-9 to TRBJ1-5, with TRBD1 matching over 7 bases. The germline V gene has CDR1 SEHNR and CDR2 FQNEAQ (reference sequence). The J segment lost 3 bases and the V segment lost 4 bases, leaving 6 bases of the junction unmatched. The length of the CDR3 is 15 residues. The sequenced CDR3 bases are TGTGCCAGCAGCTCAACTACAGGGGACAATCAGCCC. Protein: CASSSTTGDNQP. The whole CDR3 protein is CASSSTTGDNQPQHF.

Note on this clone: Read data end 3 residues before the CDR3 end; the end is taken from the germline J gene. Within the sample, other DNA sequences also encode this same CDR3. The chain combines TRBV5-4 with TRBJ1-1, with 7 bases that match TRBD1. Trimming at V came to 4 bases and at J to 1 base, leaving 1 base not matched to a gene. The CDR3 is 13 amino acids. The germline CDR1 and CDR2 sequences are SGHNT and YYREEE (reference sequence). The sequenced CDR3 bases are TGTGCCAGCAGCCGGGACAGGAACACTGAA. Protein product: CASSRDRNTE. The full-length CDR3 reads as CASSRDRNTEAFF. The full variable domain, rest sourced from reference TRBV5-4 and TRBJ1-1, is ETGVTQSPTHLIKTRGQQVTLRCSSQSGHNTVSWYQQALGQGPQFIFQYYREEENGRGNFPPRFSGLQFPNYSSELNVNALELDDSALYLCASSRDRNTEAFFGQGTRLTVV.

With regard to this clone: The sequenced fragment ends 3 residues before the CDR3 boundary, so the rest is inferred from the germline J gene. This chain uses TRBV30 with TRBJ2-3; no firm D call. The CDR3 has 15 amino acids. CDR1 GTSNPN and CDR2 SVGIG come from the germline V gene (reference sequence). CDR3 bases read: TGTGCCTGGAGTGTAGGAGTATTGGGCAATCAGCCG. It yields the protein CAWSVGVLGNQP. The entire CDR3 reads CAWSVGVLGNQPQYF.

In the case of this clone: The read falls 3 residues short of the CDR3 end, and the missing part is taken from the germline J gene. The V and J genes are TRBV20-1 and TRBJ2-3; 13 positions match TRBD2. The CDR3 has 16 residues. V was clipped by 5 bases and J by 4 bases; unmatched bases: 9. The germline V gene encodes CDR1 DFQATT and CDR2 SNEGSKA (reference sequence). CDR3 DNA, as far as it was read: TGCAGTGCTGCCGTTTTTGGACTAGCGGGAGCAGATACG. Translating gives CSAAVFGLAGADT. The whole CDR3 is CSAAVFGLAGADTQYF.

On this clone itself: The missing CDR3 end, 3 residues past where the read stops, is filled in from the germline J gene. The chain carries TRBV5-4 and TRBJ1-4; 8 bases are a match to TRBD1. V lost 5 bases to trimming and J lost 1 base; unmatched junction nucleotides: 4. Germline loops: CDR1 SGHNT, CDR2 YYREEE (reference sequence). This CDR3 region has 15 residues. CDR3 bases read: TGTGCCAGCAGTCCACAGGGGGAAACTAATGAAAAA. This translates into CASSPQGETNEK. The entire CDR3 is CASSPQGETNEKLFF.

Points on this clone: The CDR3 end falls 3 residues outside the read, so it is completed with the germline J gene. The chain carries TRBV7-3 and TRBJ2-2; D ambiguous. Germline V CDR1 and CDR2: SGHTA, FQGTGA. The CDR3 runs 14 residues. CDR3 protein: CASSLTSDNSPLFF. The DNA read from the CDR3 is TGTGCCAGCAGCTTAACGTCAGATAATTCACCG.

Remarks on this clone: One end of the junction fails to match germline, which may point to a read error. The read stops 3 residues short of the end of the CDR3; the missing end is completed from the germline J gene. This sequence joins TRBV20-1 and TRBJ2-3, with a weak D call TRBD1 (5 bases). The CDR3 consists of 14 residues. Germline V gives CDR1 DFQATT, CDR2 SNEGSKA (reference sequence). The CDR3 loop reads CSARVRQPPETQYF. The CDR3 bases that were read are TGCAGTGCTAGAGTTCGACAGCCCCCAGAGACG.

About this clone: Germline and junction disagree at one end, which may indicate a read error. The read is 3 residues too short to cover the CDR3 end, so that end is filled in from the germline J gene. This chain connects TRBV7-6 to TRBJ1-4, with 10 nucleotides matching TRBD1. Germline-derived CDR1 and CDR2 are SGHVS and FNYEAQ. This CDR3 is built from 14 residues. CDR3 bases read: TGTGCCAGCAGCCCCGGGACAGGGGCTGAAACA. Amino acid sequence: CASSPGTGAET. Given in full, the CDR3 is CASSPGTGAETLFF.

Concerning this clone: The CDR3 extends 3 residues past the end of the read, so its final part is completed from the germline J gene. V gene TRBV19 combines with J gene TRBJ1-2; 11 bases fit TRBD1. This CDR3 is built from 15 residues. The V gene's germline CDR1 is LNHDA and CDR2 SQIVND (reference sequence). Trimming at V came to 4 bases and at J to 1 base, leaving 2 bases not matched to a gene. The covered CDR3 bases are TGTGCCAGTAGTACGGGGACAGGGGGTAACTATGGC. It specifies CASSTGTGGNYG. The entire CDR3 protein reads CASSTGTGGNYGYTF.

Concerning this clone itself: The CDR3 end is not reached by the read, which stops 3 residues before it; the germline J gene fills it in. This chain uses TRBV18 with TRBJ1-4, with a possible D match to TRBD1 (6 bases). This CDR3 contains 15 residues. Germline V lookup: CDR1 KGHSH, CDR2 LQKENI. The CDR3 here is CASSTAKDSHSPLFF. The sequenced part of the CDR3 DNA is TGTGCCAGCTCAACTGCAAAGGACAGTCATTCACCA. The whole variable domain, filled in from reference TRBV18 and TRBJ1-4, reads NAGVMQNPRHLVRRRGQEARLRCSPMKGHSHVYWYRQLPEEGLKFMVYLQKENIIDESGMPKERFSAEFPKEGPSILRIQQVVRGDSAAYFCASSTAKDSHSPLFFGSGTQLSVL.

As concerns this clone: The read terminates 3 residues ahead of where the CDR3 ends, so the germline J gene completes it. The V call is TRBV18, the J call TRBJ1-1; possibly TRBD1 for D (5 bases). The germline CDR1 and CDR2 sequences are KGHSH and LQKENI. CDR3 length equals 16 residues. Trimming took 5 bases from V and 4 from J, leaving 20 bases between them. The CDR3 DNA, read in part, is TGTGCCAGCTCAGCCTACCCTAAGGCCGGGGGCACTGAA. As protein: CASSAYPKAGGTE. The CDR3 in full is CASSAYPKAGGTEAFF.

Details on this clone: The sequence runs out 3 residues before the end of the CDR3; the remainder is reconstructed from the germline J gene. The chain employs TRBV20-1 and TRBJ2-4; 7 positions agree with TRBD1. CDR3 size: 16 residues. The germline CDR1 and CDR2 sequences are DFQATT and SNEGSKA (reference sequence). Unmatched junction bases numbered 12, after V lost 6 bases and J lost 1 base. CDR3 bases read: TGCAGTGCAGGAGAGGGGGCGCTTTTGGCCAAAAACATT. This gives the protein CSAGEGALLAKNI. The whole CDR3 is CSAGEGALLAKNIQYF.